This paragraph covers one T cell receptor beta chain sequence. Antigen specificity is unknown. These data are taken from a study of T-cell reconstitution after alpha-beta-depleted transplantation in children. The study's findings and limits: Expanded clones from the graft, numbering several hundred, reportedly supplied alpha-beta T cells about two months after transplant. It was surviving recipient T cells and thymic progenitors that gave some patients high TCRbeta diversity at day 60.

As it was prepared, the TCRbeta library received unique molecular identifiers. TCRdb fed the PCR reads into MiXCR, producing one record per CDR3 protein. The sample includes approximately 130,000 distinct CDR3 sequences, about a tenth of them seen just once. Trimming took 2 bases from V and 6 from J, leaving 14 bases between them. Germline V lookup: CDR1 SGHRS, CDR2 YFSETQ. The CDR3 covers 14 residues. The genes are TRBV5-1 and TRBJ2-5; TRBD1 might be the D (6 bases). The receptor's source is a girl under three years old who had a stem cell transplant for combined immunodeficiency, so the T cells may come from the graft donor. The input for sequencing was PBMCs, mostly from graft donor cells, taken 180 days after TCRalphabeta/CD19-depleted stem cell transplant. CDR3 region: CASSFEQGLKTQYF. The CDR3 DNA is TGCGCCAGCAGCTTTGAACAGGGTCTAAAGACCCAGTACTTC.